The 32 T cell receptor beta chains reported below all come from one sample, sequenced in a study of T-cell reconstitution after alpha-beta-depleted transplantation in children. The TCRbeta library was prepared with unique molecular identifiers. TCRdb reanalysed the PCR reads using MiXCR and keeps one entry per CDR3 protein. Here the sample spans about 24,000 distinct CDR3 sequences, about 11% being singletons. The sample here was PBMCs from the stem cell graft donor, taken from the stem cell graft. The receptors stem from a human donor who donated a stem cell graft to a child with chronic granulomatous disease.

This clonotype was observed at least ten times. The genes are TRBV7-9 and TRBJ2-1; 10 bases match TRBD2. The J segment lost 7 bases and the V segment lost 6 bases, leaving 12 bases of the junction unmatched. Germline V gives CDR1 SEHNR, CDR2 FQNEAQ (reference sequence). CDR3 length: 16 residues. DNA of the CDR3: TGTGCCAGCAGTCTGAGCGCTAGCGGGGGTAGTAATGAGCAGTTCTTC. Its translation is CASSLSASGGSNEQFF.

V gene TRBV3-1 combines with J gene TRBJ2-5, with D perhaps matching TRBD1 (6 bases). Germline values: CDR1 LGHDT, CDR2 YNNKEL (reference sequence). CDR3 length: 16 amino acids. Trimming cost V 4 bases and J 5 bases, with 20 bases left between them. The CDR3 sequence is CASSPRLGALEETQYF. Here the CDR3 DNA reads TGTGCCAGCAGCCCTCGGTTGGGGGCGCTCGAGGAGACCCAGTACTTC.

The table lists this clonotype with many counts. This chain connects TRBV6-1 to TRBJ2-2; unclear D gene. Between the trimmed V and J ends, which lost 3 bases and 1 base, there was a span of 3 bases. CDR1 is MNHNS and CDR2 is SASEGT in the germline V gene. The length of the CDR3 is 13 residues. CDR3 DNA: TGTGCCAGCAGTGACGGGAACACCGGGGAGCTGTTTTTT. This translates into CASSDGNTGELFF.

This clonotype was observed many times. J is TRBJ2-3 and V is TRBV6-5; D gene unclear. Germline lookup yields CDR1 MNHEY and CDR2 SVGAGI. This CDR3 comprises 16 residues. Trimming left V 6 bases short and J 0 bases short, with 16 bases between. The DNA of the CDR3 is TGTGCCAGCAGATTAGCACCTTTCACTAGCACAGATACGCAGTATTTT. Translated, it gives CASRLAPFTSTDTQYF.

Many counts were recorded for this clonotype. The chain couples TRBV5-1 to TRBJ2-3, with a tentative D call TRBD2 (6 bases). The V end lost 0 bases, the J end lost 5 bases, and 19 bases lay between the germline ends. The germline gives CDR1 SGHRS, CDR2 YFSETQ. The CDR3 extends over 17 amino acids. As DNA, the CDR3 is TGCGCCAGCAGCTTGGGGTGGGACGGGAGCCGACGAGATACGCAGTATTTT. It specifies CASSLGWDGSRRDTQYF. Filled out from reference TRBV5-1 and TRBJ2-3, the complete variable domain reads KAGVTQTPRYLIKTRGQQVTLSCSPISGHRSVSWYQQTPGQGLQFLFEYFSETQRNKGNFPGRFSGRQFSNSRSEMNVSTLELGDSALYLCASSLGWDGSRRDTQYFGPGTRLTVL.

This clonotype has ten or more counts. The genes are TRBV12-3 or TRBV12-4 and TRBJ2-1; D may be TRBD1 (5 bases). The CDR3 spans 12 residues. Trimming stripped 7 bases from V and 6 bases from J, with 10 bases between. The CDR3 DNA reads TGTGCCAGCACCCAAGGGGTCAATGAGCAGTTCTTC. It codes for CASTQGVNEQFF.

The chain joins TRBV24-1 to TRBJ1-1; D not certain. Germline values: CDR1 KGHDR, CDR2 SFDVKD. The CDR3 covers 13 residues. Trimming pared 4 bases from V and 1 base from J, leaving 6 bases between. CDR3 bases: TGTGCCACCAGTGAAAGACAGAACACTGAAGCTTTCTTT. The encoded protein is CATSERQNTEAFF.

This clonotype has at least ten counts. V is TRBV12-3 or TRBV12-4 and J is TRBJ2-1, with no clear D. The CDR3 is 15 amino acids. V was clipped by 6 bases and J by 0 bases, with 12 bases between them. CDR3 nucleotides: TGTGCCAGCAGCCCAGGACCCAGCTCCTACAATGAGCAGTTCTTC. As protein: CASSPGPSSYNEQFF.

V usage is TRBV27 and J usage is TRBJ2-1, with a tentative D call TRBD2 (7 bases). The CDR3 sequence is 14 residues long. Trimming pared 2 bases from V and 4 bases from J, leaving 9 bases between. Looked up from germline, CDR1 is MNHEY and CDR2 is SMNVEV (reference sequence). CDR3: CASSLGGAYNEQFF. The CDR3 region has the DNA TGTGCCAGCAGTTTAGGGGGGGCGTACAATGAGCAGTTCTTC.

By share, this clonotype counts as medium-sized (0.01 to 0.1%). V usage is TRBV7-8 and J usage is TRBJ2-7; 8 bases are a match to TRBD1. Germline V CDR1 and CDR2: SGHVS, FQNEAQ. V lost 5 bases, J lost 4 bases, and 16 bases stayed unmatched. CDR3 length: 17 amino acids. This CDR3 reads CASSEPGGQGLPYEQYF. In DNA form, the CDR3 reads TGTGCCAGCAGCGAACCCGGAGGACAGGGTCTTCCTTACGAGCAGTACTTC.

By sample share, this clonotype is medium-sized. The CDR3 region has the DNA TGTGCCACCAGTGATGCGGATCATTCCTACAATGAGCAGTTCTTC. Amino acid sequence: CATSDADHSYNEQFF. The chain links TRBV24-1 to TRBJ2-1; D is undetermined. Between the trimmed V and J ends, which lost 3 bases and 1 base, there was a span of 9 bases. The CDR3 runs to 15 residues. Germline CDR1 and CDR2: KGHDR and SFDVKD.

In this sample, this clonotype turned up many times. This chain links TRBV27 with TRBJ2-2, with D hard to call. The CDR3 runs 11 residues. From germline, CDR1 is MNHEY and CDR2 SMNVEV (reference sequence). V lost 6 bases, J lost 3 bases, and 2 bases lay in between. Here the CDR3 DNA reads TGTGCCAGCAGAGACACCGGGGAGCTGTTTTTT. Amino acids: CASRDTGELFF.

This clonotype has a count of ten or more. The CDR3: CASSLDETTTTTDTQYF. The DNA for the CDR3 is TGTGCCAGCAGCTTAGATGAAACCACTACAACCACAGATACGCAGTATTTT. The J gene is TRBJ2-3, the V gene TRBV7-9; unclear D gene. CDR1 and CDR2 (germline): SEHNR, FQNEAQ (reference sequence). V was shortened by 1 base and J by 2 bases, with 16 bases between the two germline ends. The CDR3 consists of 17 residues. The complete variable domain, with remaining parts taken from reference TRBV7-9 and TRBJ2-3, reads DTGVSQNPRHKITKRGQNVTFRCDPISEHNRLYWYRQTLGQGPEFLTYFQNEAQLEKSRLLSDRFSAERPKGSFSTLEIQRTEQGDSAMYLCASSLDETTTTTDTQYFGPGTRLTVL.

The sample holds many counts of this clonotype. The V call is TRBV12-3 or TRBV12-4, the J call TRBJ2-1; D not resolved. The CDR3 contains 14 residues. V was clipped by 1 base and J by 4 bases, with 8 bases between them. The CDR3 loop is CASSLGLQYNEQFF. In DNA form, the CDR3 reads TGTGCCAGCAGTTTAGGTTTACAGTACAATGAGCAGTTCTTC.

The table lists this clonotype with many counts. The J gene is TRBJ1-5, the V gene TRBV20-1; no reliable D call. CDR3 size: 15 residues. The germline V gene encodes CDR1 DFQATT and CDR2 SNEGSKA (reference sequence). The ends were cut back, 1 base at V and 0 bases at J, with 10 bases in the middle. CDR3 amino acids: CSARVTLYSNQPQHF. The DNA of the CDR3 is TGCAGTGCTAGAGTAACACTCTATAGCAATCAGCCCCAGCATTTT.

The sample holds a few counts of this clonotype. The gene calls are TRBV6-1 and TRBJ1-2; 9 bases map to TRBD1. The CDR3 has 16 amino acids. From germline, CDR1 is MNHNS and CDR2 SASEGT. The junction had 11 bases not matched to a gene; V was cut back by 5 bases and J by 4 bases. This CDR3 reads CASSPTGTGYIYGYTF. In nucleotides, the CDR3 is TGTGCCAGCAGTCCGACCGGGACAGGGTATATCTATGGCTACACCTTC.

This clonotype was counted at least ten times. The V call is TRBV10-3, the J call TRBJ2-3; no firm D call. Germline CDR1 is ENHRY and CDR2 is SYGVKD. The CDR3 totals 12 residues. V shed 4 bases and J shed 7 bases, with 9 bases lying between them. This CDR3 is CAISADSYTQYF. The DNA of the CDR3 is TGTGCCATCAGTGCCGACTCTTATACGCAGTATTTT.

The chain has TRBV5-1 and TRBJ1-1; no firm D call. With 2 bases removed from V and 6 bases from J, the gap between germline ends came to 11 bases. Germline V gives CDR1 SGHRS, CDR2 YFSETQ. The CDR3 has 13 residues. The CDR3 DNA reads TGCGCCAGCAGCTTCTTTTCGGATTCTGAAGCTTTCTTT. It is translated as CASSFFSDSEAFF.

This clonotype was picked up many times. A read error may produce the germline difference seen at one junction end. This chain connects TRBV20-1 to TRBJ2-1, with TRBD2 matching 11 bases. The V gene's germline CDR1 is DFQATT and CDR2 SNEGSKA (reference sequence). The CDR3 spans 17 residues. The CDR3 sequence is CCARGGSGGADWNEQFF. As DNA, the CDR3 is TGCTGTGCTAGAGGGGGTAGCGGGGGGGCCGATTGGAATGAGCAGTTCTTC.

The table lists this clonotype with many counts. V is TRBV9 and J is TRBJ2-1; 8 bases match TRBD2. Germline V gives CDR1 SGDLS, CDR2 YYNGEE. The V gene end was trimmed by 0 bases and the J gene end by 8 bases; junction bases not matched to a gene: 4. There are 14 residues in the CDR3. The CDR3 region has the DNA TGTGCCAGCAGCGTAGCGGGAGGGATCTATGAGCAGTTCTTC. This sequence encodes CASSVAGGIYEQFF.

This clonotype was detected many times. The V gene is TRBV2, the J gene TRBJ2-7, with TRBD1 matching over 7 bases. The CDR3 is 17 amino acids. From germline, CDR1 is SNHLY and CDR2 FYNNEI. V lost 6 bases, J lost 6 bases, and 20 bases stayed unmatched. CDR3 bases: TGTGCCAGCAGATCGGAACAGGGGTCCTCGGAAGGGGTCGAGCAGTACTTC. Translation gives CASRSEQGSSEGVEQYF. Full variable domain (remainder filled in from reference TRBV2 and TRBJ2-7): EPEVTQTPSHQVTQMGQEVILRCVPISNHLYFYWYRQILGQKVEFLVSFYNNEISEKSEIFDDQFSVERPDGSNFTLKIRSTKLEDSAMYFCASRSEQGSSEGVEQYFGPGTRLTVT.

This clonotype showed up many times. The chain couples TRBV29-1 to TRBJ2-7; tentatively, D is TRBD2 (6 bases). With 7 bases removed from V and 3 bases from J, the gap between germline ends came to 19 bases. CDR3 length: 14 amino acids. Germline CDR1 and CDR2: SQVTM and ANQGSEA. In DNA form, the CDR3 reads TGCAGCGGAAGCTGGGGGGATCCCTTCTACGAGCAGTACTTC. Protein sequence: CSGSWGDPFYEQYF.

This clonotype was seen at least ten times. V is TRBV6-1 and J is TRBJ1-1; TRBD1 is a possible D gene (6 bases). Germline V CDR1 and CDR2: MNHNS, SASEGT. The germline V and J ends were trimmed by 6 bases and 11 bases, with 19 bases remaining between them. The CDR3 has 13 residues. The CDR3 is CASRDRNGWMAFF. Written as DNA, the CDR3 is TGTGCCAGCAGAGACAGGAACGGTTGGATGGCTTTCTTT.

This clonotype came up many times. The rearrangement links TRBV7-9 to TRBJ2-7; perhaps D is TRBD1 or TRBD2 (5 bases each). Germline V gene lookup returns CDR1 SEHNR and CDR2 FQNEAQ (reference sequence). Between the trimmed V and J ends, which lost 1 base and 2 bases, there was a span of 12 bases. The CDR3 runs 15 residues. This CDR3 reads CASSLEEGSPYEQYF. Here the CDR3 DNA reads TGTGCCAGCAGCTTAGAAGAGGGGTCACCCTACGAGCAGTACTTC.

This clonotype has at least ten counts. This chain joins TRBV5-5 and TRBJ2-7; a possible D gene is TRBD1 (6 bases). Germline lookup yields CDR1 SGHKS and CDR2 YYEKEE (reference sequence). The CDR3 has 17 residues. Trimming removed 4 bases at V and 0 bases at J, with 20 bases between. CDR3 amino acids: CASSTQTGTTSSYEQYF. Written as DNA, the CDR3 is TGTGCCAGCAGCACTCAAACCGGGACAACAAGCTCCTACGAGCAGTACTTC.

This clonotype occurred a few times. The chain recombines TRBV7-2 with TRBJ2-7, with TRBD1 matching 9 bases. This CDR3 has 15 residues. The V and J ends lost 3 bases and 6 bases, in that order; junction bases with no gene match: 9. Germline CDR1 reads SGHTA; CDR2 reads FQGNSA. In DNA form, the CDR3 reads TGTGCCAGCAGCTTCTCCGGGACAGGGTCGTTCGAGCAGTACTTC. It specifies CASSFSGTGSFEQYF.

The genes are TRBV28 and TRBJ2-2; 9 positions match TRBD2. Germline V gives CDR1 MDHEN, CDR2 SYDVKM. This CDR3 comprises 17 residues. V trimming: 5 bases; J trimming: 1 base; junction bases outside the gene matches: 8. CDR3 region: CASSRLPSGVNTGELFF. The CDR3 DNA reads TGTGCCAGCAGTCGCCTCCCTAGCGGGGTGAACACCGGGGAGCTGTTTTTT.

This clonotype was detected many times. This chain connects TRBV5-5 to TRBJ1-3; D gene ambiguous. This CDR3 is 15 amino acids long. Germline CDR1 reads SGHKS; CDR2 reads YYEKEE (reference sequence). Trimming pared 3 bases from V and 0 bases from J, leaving 10 bases between. CDR3 sequence reads: CASSSTVFSGNTIYF. DNA of the CDR3: TGTGCCAGCAGCTCAACAGTGTTCTCTGGAAACACCATATATTTT.

This clonotype occurred many times. J is TRBJ2-6 and V is TRBV20-1, with D uncertain. The CDR3 has 15 residues. V was trimmed by 6 bases and J by 0 bases, leaving 12 bases between them. CDR1 and CDR2 (germline): DFQATT, SNEGSKA (reference sequence). The CDR3 protein is CSAPSAISGANVLTF. The CDR3 nucleotides are TGCAGTGCACCCTCGGCTATCTCTGGGGCCAACGTCCTGACTTTC.

This clonotype was seen ten or more times. The V and J genes are TRBV12-3 or TRBV12-4 and TRBJ2-7, with 8 bases lining up with TRBD2. V was clipped by 6 bases and J by 2 bases; unmatched bases: 3. This CDR3 has 13 residues. CDR3 sequence (DNA): TGTGCCAGCAGCCTCGGGAGGGCCTACGAGCAGTACTTC. Encoded protein: CASSLGRAYEQYF.

This clonotype was seen repeatedly, ten times or more. CDR3 in DNA: TGTGCCACCAGCAAGGACAGGGCGGATCAGCCCCAGCATTTT. Encoded protein: CATSKDRADQPQHF. The chain combines TRBV15 with TRBJ1-5; 8 bases agree with TRBD1. The CDR3 runs to 14 residues. From germline, CDR1 is LNHNV and CDR2 YYDKDF (reference sequence). The J segment lost 5 bases and the V segment lost 4 bases, leaving 4 bases of the junction unmatched.

This clonotype was counted at least ten times. This rearrangement joins TRBV4-3 to TRBJ2-3; 7 nucleotides match TRBD2. V shed 0 bases, J shed 1 base, and the junction held 4 bases outside the gene matches. CDR3 length: 16 amino acids. Germline V CDR1 and CDR2: LGHNA, YSLEER. Here the CDR3 reads CASSQDTAGGTDTQYF. DNA for the CDR3: TGCGCCAGCAGCCAAGACACCGCGGGGGGCACAGATACGCAGTATTTT.